The rows below give T cell receptor beta chains drawn from one sample of a study of T-cell memory formation after mild COVID-19. TCRdb ran MiXCR on the 5' RACE reads and lists one entry per CDR3 protein. The sample has a few hundred thousand distinct CDR3 sequences; around a fifth are singletons. The sample consisted of PBMCs or a T cell subset sorted from them (not recorded which). These receptors all stem from an adult woman who had mild COVID-19 (a few samples of this study predate the infection). Cell type and time point are not known. CDR3s include the opening cysteine and the closing phenylalanine or tryptophan. D genes are given only for firm matches. Size is stated for part of the rows, as once, few or many counts, or as a class when the clone is expanded.

V gene,clone size,CDR3 length,D gene,J gene,CDR3 protein,CDR3 DNA
TRBV5-1,-,18,-,TRBJ1-3,CASSDQTGTRSSGNTIYF,TGCGCCAGCAGCGACCAGACCGGGACAAGATCCTCTGGAAACACCATATATTTT
TRBV29-1,-,14,TRBD2,TRBJ2-3,CSVRTSGAADTQYF,TGCAGCGTACGGACTAGCGGGGCGGCAGATACGCAGTATTTT
TRBV12-3/TRBV12-4,many,13,-,TRBJ2-1,CASSLGQYNEQFF,TGTGCCAGCAGTTTAGGACAGTACAATGAGCAGTTCTTC
TRBV9,few,15,TRBD2,TRBJ2-5,CASGASGGAGETQYF,TGTGCCAGCGGGGCTAGCGGGGGGGCAGGCGAGACCCAGTACTTC
TRBV4-1,-,12,-,TRBJ2-1,CASSQDRDQWFF,TGCGCCAGCAGCCAAGATAGGGACCAGTGGTTCTTC
TRBV15,-,16,-,TRBJ1-2,CATSRDLAGANYGYTF,TGTGCCACCAGCAGAGATCTGGCAGGGGCTAACTATGGCTACACCTTC
TRBV7-2,-,15,TRBD1,TRBJ1-6,CASSKDRGVGSPLHF,TGTGCCAGCAGCAAGGACAGGGGAGTGGGCTCACCCCTCCACTTT
TRBV4-3,-,17,TRBD2,TRBJ2-7,CASSQRGTPGGPHEQYF,TGCGCCAGCAGCCAGAGGGGGACTCCGGGAGGGCCCCACGAGCAGTACTTC
TRBV24-1,-,19,-,TRBJ2-1,CATSDRHDWTASYWDEQFF,TGTGCCACCAGTGACCGACACGATTGGACAGCCAGCTACTGGGATGAGCAGTTCTTC
TRBV24-1,few,13,TRBD1,TRBJ2-5,CATRGTDEETQYF,TGTGCCACCAGGGGGACAGACGAAGAGACCCAGTACTTC
TRBV2,-,12,-,TRBJ2-7,CASNDGPYEQYF,TGTGCCAGCAACGACGGGCCCTACGAGCAGTACTTC
TRBV4-1,few,16,-,TRBJ2-3,CASSQDQQKSTDTQYF,TGCGCCAGCAGCCAAGATCAACAGAAAAGCACAGATACGCAGTATTTT
TRBV4-3,few,15,TRBD1,TRBJ2-5,CASSQTTGPPETQYF,TGCGCCAGCAGCCAAACGACAGGGCCCCCAGAGACCCAGTACTTC
TRBV3-1,few,13,-,TRBJ2-2,CASSQVSGGELFF,TGTGCCAGCAGCCAAGTGTCCGGCGGGGAGCTGTTTTTT
TRBV12-3/TRBV12-4,-,14,-,TRBJ1-5,CASSGARSNQPQHF,TGTGCCAGCAGTGGTGCTCGCAGCAATCAGCCCCAGCATTTT
TRBV5-1,few,12,-,TRBJ2-7,CASSYQYDEQYF,TGCGCCAGCAGCTACCAGTATGACGAGCAGTACTTC
TRBV7-2,-,17,TRBD2,TRBJ2-1,CASSIAGGLSSYNEQFF,TGTGCCAGCAGTATAGCGGGAGGTCTAAGCTCCTACAATGAGCAGTTCTTC
TRBV5-1,-,15,TRBD2,TRBJ2-7,CASNTGTSGAYEQYF,TGCGCCAGTAATACCGGGACTAGCGGCGCCTACGAGCAGTACTTC
TRBV21-1,-,15,-,TRBJ2-7,CASSKERDSEKAQYF,TGTGCCAGCAGCAAAGAGCGGGATAGCGAAAAGGCGCAGTACTTC
TRBV5-1,-,12,-,TRBJ2-3,CASRWVADTQYF,TGCGCCAGCAGATGGGTCGCAGATACGCAGTATTTT
TRBV6-2/TRBV6-3,-,14,TRBD1,TRBJ2-7,CASRGQGRSYEQYF,TGTGCCAGCAGGGGACAGGGCCGCTCCTACGAGCAGTACTTC
TRBV7-3,-,14,-,TRBJ2-7,CASSLDGATYEQYF,TGTGCCAGCAGCTTGGATGGGGCTACCTACGAGCAGTACTTC
TRBV30,few,12,-,TRBJ2-1,CAWSGPARRQFF,TGTGCCTGGAGCGGACCGGCCCGACGGCAGTTCTTC
TRBV5-6,-,15,TRBD2,TRBJ2-7,CASSRRRLADLEQYF,TGTGCCAGCAGCCGTCGGAGACTAGCGGACCTTGAGCAGTACTTC
TRBV5-1,-,14,-,TRBJ1-1,CASSLGQDFTEAFF,TGCGCCAGCAGCTTGGGGCAGGACTTCACTGAAGCTTTCTTT
TRBV12-3/TRBV12-4,-,16,-,TRBJ2-3,CASSQRAGQSTDTQYF,TGTGCCAGCAGTCAACGCGCCGGACAGTCCACAGATACGCAGTATTTT
TRBV3-1,-,16,TRBD2,TRBJ2-1,CASSHGSGSAYNEQFF,TGTGCCAGCAGCCATGGTAGCGGGAGCGCCTACAATGAGCAGTTCTTC
TRBV5-1,many,15,-,TRBJ2-1,CASSFGRGADNEQFF,TGCGCCAGCAGCTTCGGTCGGGGGGCGGACAATGAGCAGTTCTTC
TRBV10-3,few,14,-,TRBJ2-7,CAISDPSAPYEQYF,TGTGCCATCAGTGATCCGTCAGCCCCCTACGAGCAGTACTTC
TRBV4-2,-,14,-,TRBJ2-7,CASSQDLLLDEQYF,TGTGCCAGCAGCCAAGATCTCTTATTGGACGAGCAGTACTTC
TRBV7-9,-,15,TRBD1,TRBJ2-2,CASSLYRGHTGELFF,TGTGCCAGCAGCTTATACAGGGGGCACACCGGGGAGCTGTTTTTT
TRBV19,-,15,TRBD1,TRBJ1-5,CASTLDRGTGQPQHF,TGTGCCAGTACCCTAGACAGGGGGACGGGTCAGCCCCAGCATTTT
TRBV7-2,-,15,TRBD1,TRBJ1-4,CASSLQGLGNEKLFF,TGTGCCAGCAGCCTACAGGGGCTCGGTAATGAAAAACTGTTTTTT
TRBV4-2,few,17,TRBD2,TRBJ2-4,CASSQDQSGVAKNIQYF,TGTGCCAGCAGCCAAGATCAGAGCGGGGTAGCCAAAAACATTCAGTACTTC
TRBV7-6,many,14,-,TRBJ2-5,CASSLGGSQETQYF,TGTGCCAGCAGCTTAGGAGGGTCCCAAGAGACCCAGTACTTC
TRBV3-1,few,13,-,TRBJ2-1,CASSQDLENEQFF,TGTGCCAGCAGCCAAGATCTAGAGAATGAGCAGTTCTTC
TRBV6-5,-,15,TRBD1,TRBJ2-7,CASSYAGQGSYEQYF,TGTGCCAGCAGTTACGCGGGACAGGGGTCCTACGAGCAGTACTTC
TRBV20-1,-,14,TRBD2,TRBJ2-1,CSASSSGRAHEQFF,TGCAGTGCTTCCTCTAGCGGAAGGGCGCATGAGCAGTTCTTC
TRBV24-1,-,13,-,TRBJ1-1,CATINLGRTEAFF,TGTGCCACCATCAATTTGGGAAGGACTGAAGCTTTCTTT
TRBV21-1,few,17,-,TRBJ2-1,CASSKAPGWSSYNEQFF,TGTGCCAGCAGCAAAGCGCCGGGTTGGAGCTCCTACAATGAGCAGTTCTTC
TRBV20-1,few,14,TRBD1,TRBJ1-6,CSAFRTGVGSPLHF,TGCAGTGCTTTCCGGACAGGGGTAGGGTCACCCCTCCACTTT
TRBV6-1,-,16,TRBD1,TRBJ2-2,CASSAGDRLFTGELFF,TGTGCCAGCAGTGCGGGGGACAGGCTATTCACCGGGGAGCTGTTTTTT
TRBV23-1,-,16,-,TRBJ2-5,CASSQFLGNSQETQYF,TGCGCCAGCAGTCAATTTTTAGGGAACTCCCAAGAGACCCAGTACTTC
TRBV7-9,-,16,-,TRBJ2-2,CASSDRQGLTTGELLF,TGTGCCAGCAGCGACAGACAGGGACTAACGACCGGGGAGCTGTTATTT
TRBV4-1,-,17,TRBD2,TRBJ2-5,CASSHVIAGGNQETQYF,TGCGCCAGCAGCCATGTCATAGCGGGGGGGAACCAAGAGACCCAGTACTTC